The entry that follows covers one T cell receptor beta chain sequence. Its antigen is still unknown. The V end was cut by 9 bases, the J end by 0 bases, with 9 bases between. Germline V gives CDR1 KGHDR, CDR2 SFDVKD. CDR3 length: 13 amino acids. The data originate from a study of vaccination effects on CD4 cells after COVID-19. ViraFEST used viral peptide pools to expand antigen-specific CD4+ T cells before sequencing. Investigators separated out CD4+ T cells once 9 to 11 days of culture had passed. People in the vaccine group had not been infected with SARS-CoV-2 before, and their nucleocapsid antibodies were negative. IL-2 at about 10 IU/ml and peptides at 9.5 to 10 ug/ml were added to cultured PBMC, around 2 million per well. Measured with immunoSEQ multiplex PCR; TCRdb has only the in-frame clones, and not every one. The repertoire holds around 19,000 clones, with around three quarters as singletons.

V is TRBV24-1 and J is TRBJ2-3; D is possibly TRBD2 (5 bases). The sequence was obtained from a human donor who received a COVID-19 vaccine. This sample comprised CD4+ T cells from PBMCs cultured with HCoV-229E spike peptides, obtained before COVID-19 vaccination. The CDR3 sequence is CATESGSTDTQYF. The DNA of the CDR3 is TGTGCCACCGAGTCGGGGAGCACAGATACGCAGTATTTT.